This TCR beta chain was identified during a study of shared T cell receptors in the human thymus. Data came from immunoSEQ multiplex PCR; TCRdb stores just in-frame clones and leaves some out. Here the sample spans some 700,000 clones, 70% to 90% being singletons. This clone was seen a single time. Germline V gene sequence: CDR1 SGHTA, CDR2 FQGNSA. This CDR3 is 13 amino acids long. The germline V and J ends were trimmed by 4 bases and 2 bases, with 8 bases remaining between them. A further study also used this sample, focusing on human thymus T cells.

What was sequenced was thymocytes. The TCR comes from a girl under three years old with a congenital heart defect. V usage is TRBV7-2 and J usage is TRBJ2-5, with D unresolved. For the CDR3, the DNA is TGTGCCAGCAGCTCCGGTTGGCAAGAGACCCAGTACTTC. Encoded protein: CASSSGWQETQYF.